A single sample is the source of the 19 T cell receptor beta chains below, sequenced in a study of control samples from healthy donors and cancer patients. Clones were sequenced by immunoSEQ multiplex PCR, and TCRdb holds only the in-frame ones, with some missing. The table records 90,000 to 150,000 clones, roughly nine tenths of them present only once. Sequenced sample: blood. The origin of the receptors is a woman between 18 and 29 years old in good health.

The chain carries TRBV30 and TRBJ1-1, with D uncertain. CDR3 length equals 13 residues. CDR1 is GTSNPN and CDR2 is SVGIG in the germline V gene (reference sequence). V was cut by 4 bases and J by 0 bases, with 9 bases left in between. This CDR3 reads CAWTPAVNTEAFF. The CDR3 DNA follows: TGTGCCTGGACTCCGGCGGTGAACACTGAAGCTTTCTTT.

This clone was recorded once. The CDR3 sequence is CASSEARTGSEKLFF. The CDR3 coding sequence is TGTGCCAGCAGTGAGGCTCGGACAGGGAGTGAAAAACTGTTTTTT. The V gene is TRBV2, the J gene TRBJ1-4; 8 bases are shared with TRBD1. The V segment lost 3 bases and the J segment 7 bases; nucleotides outside the gene matches: 7. The CDR3 is 15 residues long. Germline V gene lookup returns CDR1 SNHLY and CDR2 FYNNEI.

This chain connects TRBV19 to TRBJ1-2; 10 bases map to TRBD1. This CDR3 is built from 14 residues. The junction had 9 bases not matched to a gene; V was cut back by 10 bases and J by 4 bases. The germline CDR1 and CDR2 sequences are LNHDA and SQIVND (reference sequence). In DNA form, the CDR3 reads TGTGCCACCACACGACAGGGGGCTTCCTATGGCTACACCTTC. Translated, it gives CATTRQGASYGYTF.

The genes are TRBV24-1 and TRBJ2-3, with 8 bases matching TRBD1. With 3 bases clipped from V and 3 bases from J, the junction kept 13 bases outside the gene matches. The germline CDR1 and CDR2 sequences are KGHDR and SFDVKD. This CDR3 has 18 residues. In DNA form, the CDR3 reads TGTGCCACCAGTGATCGAAATTCCGGGACAGGATATACAGATACGCAGTATTTT. This sequence encodes CATSDRNSGTGYTDTQYF.

The CDR3 DNA reads as TGCGCCAGCAGCTTTTGGGGCGGACCGACAGAAGAGACCCAGTACTTC. Protein product: CASSFWGGPTEETQYF. The chain uses TRBV5-1 and TRBJ2-5; a possible D gene is TRBD1 (5 bases). Trimming stripped 2 bases from V and 3 bases from J, with 17 bases between. CDR3 length equals 16 residues. CDR1 is SGHRS and CDR2 is YFSETQ in the germline V gene.

This sequence joins TRBV18 and TRBJ2-7; tentative D call: TRBD2 (5 bases). The germline gives CDR1 KGHSH, CDR2 LQKENI. The CDR3 is made up of 13 amino acids. Trimming left V 3 bases short and J 3 bases short, with 9 bases between. CDR3 coding DNA: TGTGCCAGCTCACCCGGACTTAACTACGAGCAGTACTTC. Protein: CASSPGLNYEQYF. Drawing the rest from reference TRBV18 and TRBJ2-7, the complete variable domain is NAGVMQNPRHLVRRRGQEARLRCSPMKGHSHVYWYRQLPEEGLKFMVYLQKENIIDESGMPKERFSAEFPKEGPSILRIQQVVRGDSAAYFCASSPGLNYEQYFGPGTRLTVT.

The chain uses TRBV2 and TRBJ2-5, with 7 positions matching TRBD1. Trimming cost V 8 bases and J 0 bases; bases outside gene matches: 9. The CDR3 runs 15 residues. CDR1 is SNHLY, CDR2 FYNNEI, per germline. CDR3: CASLRTGSYQETQYF. CDR3 DNA sequence: TGTGCCAGCCTAAGGACAGGCTCGTACCAAGAGACCCAGTACTTC.

The chain has TRBV25-1 and TRBJ2-5; TRBD2 is a possible D gene (6 bases). Trimming shortened V by 4 bases and J by 2 bases, and 11 bases separated the two germline ends. The CDR3 is 14 amino acids. The germline V gene encodes CDR1 MGHDK and CDR2 SYGVNS. CDR3 nucleotide sequence: TGTGCCAGCAGTGTACCGGGGAGGCAAGAGACCCAGTACTTC. This sequence encodes CASSVPGRQETQYF.

The chain joins TRBV18 to TRBJ1-2, with a tentative D call TRBD1 (5 bases). Germline-derived CDR1 and CDR2 are KGHSH and LQKENI. The CDR3 contains 16 residues. Trimming removed 1 base from V and 0 bases from J, with 12 bases in between. The CDR3: CASSPLDQGANYGYTF. CDR3 bases: TGTGCCAGCTCACCACTGGACCAGGGAGCTAACTATGGCTACACCTTC.

J is TRBJ1-2 and V is TRBV7-9; possibly TRBD1 for D (5 bases). Trimming shortened V by 2 bases and J by 2 bases, and 12 bases separated the two germline ends. Germline values: CDR1 SEHNR, CDR2 FQNEAQ (reference sequence). The CDR3 extends over 15 amino acids. CDR3 amino acids: CASSLSGGDNYGYTF. CDR3 bases: TGTGCCAGCAGCTTAAGTGGAGGGGACAACTATGGCTACACCTTC.

The rearrangement links TRBV28 to TRBJ1-2; D gene unclear. V shed 3 bases and J shed 5 bases, with 7 bases lying between them. This CDR3 contains 12 residues. CDR1 and CDR2 (germline): MDHEN, SYDVKM. Written as DNA, the CDR3 is TGTGCCAGCAGTTTGACTCCTTATGGCTACACCTTC. This encodes CASSLTPYGYTF.

This clone has a handful of counts. The genes are TRBV30 and TRBJ2-5, with D unclear. V was cut by 3 bases and J by 4 bases, with 3 bases left in between. Germline values: CDR1 GTSNPN, CDR2 SVGIG (reference sequence). The CDR3 totals 10 residues. The CDR3 nucleotides read TGTGCCTGGAGCGGAGAGACCCAGTACTTC. It yields the protein CAWSGETQYF.

The chain recombines TRBV5-1 with TRBJ1-6; D unresolved. Trimming stripped 0 bases from V and 7 bases from J, with 17 bases between. CDR3 size: 17 residues. In germline, CDR1 is SGHRS, CDR2 YFSETQ. CDR3: CASSLALTIGPNSPLHF. CDR3 in DNA: TGCGCCAGCAGCTTGGCCCTTACGATAGGGCCGAATTCACCCCTCCACTTT.

The chain carries TRBV9 and TRBJ1-6; D uncertain. CDR3 length: 15 amino acids. Germline V CDR1 and CDR2: SGDLS, YYNGEE. Trimming pared 0 bases from V and 7 bases from J, leaving 11 bases between. The DNA for the CDR3 is TGTGCCAGCAGCGTAGCGGTCAACAGAAATTCACCCCTCCACTTT. Translated: CASSVAVNRNSPLHF.

This chain joins TRBV5-4 and TRBJ2-7; no clear D gene. Trimming shortened V by 3 bases and J by 2 bases, and 12 bases separated the two germline ends. The CDR3 length is 14 residues. In germline, CDR1 is SGHNT, CDR2 YYREEE (reference sequence). The CDR3, as DNA: TGTGCCAGCAGCTCTTCAACCACGGCCTACGAGCAGTACTTC. This translates into CASSSSTTAYEQYF.

As concerns this clone: One end of the junction fails to match germline, which may point to a read error. The chain employs TRBV12-3 or TRBV12-4 and TRBJ2-3; unclear D gene. This CDR3 is built from 9 residues. The CDR3 DNA follows: TGTGCCAGCAGTCCAAAGCCCCTTTTT. It translates to CASSPKPLF.

The gene calls are TRBV6-2 or TRBV6-3 and TRBJ1-5, with D possibly TRBD1 on 5 matching bases. The CDR3 has 19 residues. With 4 bases removed from V and 2 bases from J, the gap between germline ends came to 24 bases. Germline V CDR1 and CDR2: MNHEY, SVGEGT. The CDR3 is CASSSFPSRALNGNQPQHF. CDR3 sequence (DNA): TGTGCCAGCAGTTCGTTCCCCTCCAGGGCATTGAATGGCAATCAGCCCCAGCATTTT.

The chain is built from TRBV5-4 and TRBJ2-1; 9 nucleotides match TRBD2. The V and J ends lost 0 bases and 8 bases, in that order; junction bases with no gene match: 3. The CDR3 length is 14 residues. Germline values: CDR1 SGHNT, CDR2 YYREEE (reference sequence). The CDR3 coding sequence is TGTGCCAGCAGCTTGGGCGGGGGGGCGTATGAGCAGTTCTTC. Its translation: CASSLGGGAYEQFF.

The rearrangement uses TRBV30 and TRBJ1-2; D might be TRBD1 (6 bases). Trimming took 4 bases from V and 1 from J, leaving 13 bases between them. From germline, CDR1 is GTSNPN and CDR2 SVGIG (reference sequence). CDR3 length: 14 amino acids. In DNA, the CDR3 is TGTGCCTGGAACCGAGGGACAAGTAACTATGGCTACACCTTC. The encoded protein is CAWNRGTSNYGYTF.